This T cell receptor (beta chain) was captured in a study of CD8 T cells in Susac syndrome. With random hexamers, roughly 0.45 to 1 ug RNA was reverse transcribed. The CDR3 of TCR beta was amplified by immunoSEQ multiplex PCR across 54 Vbeta and 13 Jbeta. TCRdb independently ran MiXCR on the immunoSEQ multiplex PCR reads; one entry per CDR3 protein. The sample lists about 130,000 distinct CDR3 sequences; more than 90% were seen once. V gave up 0 bases and J gave up 4 bases; unmatched junction bases: 8. Germline V CDR1 and CDR2: SGHRS, YFSETQ. The CDR3 runs 17 residues. With regard to this clonotype: The antigen is undetermined.

Study-level points and caveats: TCR sequencing and HLA analysis covered a relatively small number of individuals.

The source material was CD4+ T cells from PBMCs. The gene calls are TRBV5-1 and TRBJ2-3, with 10 bases lining up with TRBD2. The TCR sequence derives from a human donor in good health. CDR3 sequence reads: CASSLGASGSGADTQYF. CDR3 bases: TGCGCCAGCAGCTTGGGCGCTAGCGGGAGCGGCGCAGATACGCAGTATTTT.